The table lists the clone carrying this T cell receptor beta chain with a few counts. Per the study methods: Reference gene primer amplification gave nucleated cell count estimates. The repertoire was sequenced with immunoSEQ multiplex PCR; TCRdb's copy has only in-frame clones and lacks some. D and trimming come from the DNA, and the V and J calls and clone size come from that table. Among about 95,000 clones listed, under 90% were seen once. This entry is derived from a study of blood T cell repertoires in COVID-19. At the level of the study: Acute and convalescent COVID-19 samples came from the United States, Italy and Spain. PBMCs, B-cell-depleted T cells, or T cells were the source of the cDNA or gDNA that made up the material.

Germline assignment: CDR1 SGDLS and CDR2 YYNGEE. Trimming removed 3 bases from V and 11 bases from J; junction bases left unmatched: 15. The CDR3 has 15 residues. What was sequenced was peripheral blood. This clonotype originated in a woman in her seventies with acute or convalescent COVID-19. V is TRBV9 and J is TRBJ1-2; 8 nucleotides align to TRBD1. CDR3 sequence reads: CASSAYKGQVLRYTF. Written as DNA, the CDR3 is TGTGCCAGCAGCGCCTACAAGGGACAGGTTTTGAGGTACACCTTC.